This T cell receptor (beta chain) stems from a study of identical twins. Whole-study findings and limits: These conclusions were based on statistical analysis (cross-sectional, not following the same donors).

CDR3 length equals 13 residues. Per the germline V gene, CDR1 is KGHSH and CDR2 is LQKENI. V lost 6 bases, J lost 6 bases, and 12 bases lay in between. Each CDR3 protein gets one entry after TCRdb re-called the 5' RACE reads with MiXCR. Here the sample spans roughly 770,000 distinct CDR3 sequences, over 15% being singletons. This clonotype was seen only a few times. Its antigen is unknown. These data also formed part of another study, on T cells expressing NK-cell markers. That source adds: Unclear, still, was the HCMV specificity of the expanded NKG2C+ T cell clones.

V and J are TRBV18 and TRBJ1-5; D perhaps matches TRBD1 (5 bases). The TCR comes from a woman between 18 and 29 years old in good health. The sequenced material came from PBMCs. The CDR3 sequence is CASSRERGQPQHF. CDR3 nucleotides: TGTGCCAGCTCGAGGGAAAGGGGTCAGCCCCAGCATTTT.